This T cell receptor (beta chain) came from a study of T cells after yellow fever vaccination. Study in general: Preparation of fractions with low cell numbers was performed using SMART-Seq v4 Ultra Low Input. The study, taken as a whole, reports: Booster sampling recovered most clones from primary vaccination (nearly 98% CD4, approximately 90% CD8). Abundant contaminating clonotypes from the bulk population could appear in FACS-sorted repertoires.

Details on this clonotype: Antigen: not known.

Each CDR3 protein is one row after TCRdb ran MiXCR on the 5' RACE reads. This table holds some 100,000 distinct CDR3 sequences, 6.5% to 9% found once. Here the sequenced sample was CD4+ T cells sorted from PBMCs, taken 35 to 50 days after the first yellow fever vaccination. The clonotype originates from a man between 18 and 29 years old who received the YFV17D yellow fever vaccine.

In DNA form, the CDR3 reads TGCAGTGCTAGATTAGCGGGAGCTTTATACGATAATTCACCCCTCCACTTT. Translating gives CSARLAGALYDNSPLHF. The chain is built from TRBV20-1 and TRBJ1-6; no firm D call. Germline V CDR1 and CDR2: DFQATT, SNEGSKA (reference sequence). The CDR3 has 17 residues. V lost 2 bases, J lost 5 bases, and 19 bases lay in between.